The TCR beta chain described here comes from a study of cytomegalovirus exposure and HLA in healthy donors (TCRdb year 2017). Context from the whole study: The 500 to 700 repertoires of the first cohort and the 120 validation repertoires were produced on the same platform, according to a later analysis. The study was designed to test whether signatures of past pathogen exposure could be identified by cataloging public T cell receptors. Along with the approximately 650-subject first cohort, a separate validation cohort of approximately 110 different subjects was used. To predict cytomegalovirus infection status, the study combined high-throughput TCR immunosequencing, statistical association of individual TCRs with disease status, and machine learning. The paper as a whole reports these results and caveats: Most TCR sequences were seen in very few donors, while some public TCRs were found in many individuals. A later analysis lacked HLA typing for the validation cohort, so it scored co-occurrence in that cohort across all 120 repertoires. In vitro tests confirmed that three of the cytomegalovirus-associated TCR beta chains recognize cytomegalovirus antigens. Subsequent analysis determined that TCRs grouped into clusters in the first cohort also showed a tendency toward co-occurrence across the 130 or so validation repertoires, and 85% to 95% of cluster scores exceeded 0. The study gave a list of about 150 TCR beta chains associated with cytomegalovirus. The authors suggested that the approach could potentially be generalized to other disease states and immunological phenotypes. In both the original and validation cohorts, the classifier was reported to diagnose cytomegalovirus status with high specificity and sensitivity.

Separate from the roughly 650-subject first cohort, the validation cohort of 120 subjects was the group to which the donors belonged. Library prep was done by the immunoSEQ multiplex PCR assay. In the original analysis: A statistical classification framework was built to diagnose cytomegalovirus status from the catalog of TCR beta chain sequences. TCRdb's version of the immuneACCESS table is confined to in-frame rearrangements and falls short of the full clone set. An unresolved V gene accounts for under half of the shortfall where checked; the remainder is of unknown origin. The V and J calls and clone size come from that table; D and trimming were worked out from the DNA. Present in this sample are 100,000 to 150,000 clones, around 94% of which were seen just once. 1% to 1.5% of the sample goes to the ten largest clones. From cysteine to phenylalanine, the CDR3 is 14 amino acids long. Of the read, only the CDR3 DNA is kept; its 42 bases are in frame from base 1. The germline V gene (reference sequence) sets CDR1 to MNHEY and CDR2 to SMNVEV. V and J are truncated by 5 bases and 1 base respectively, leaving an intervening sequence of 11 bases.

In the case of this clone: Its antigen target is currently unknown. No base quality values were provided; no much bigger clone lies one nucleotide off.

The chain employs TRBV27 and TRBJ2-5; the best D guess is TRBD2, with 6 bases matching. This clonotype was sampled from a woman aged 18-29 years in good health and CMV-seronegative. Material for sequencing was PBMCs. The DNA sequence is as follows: TGTGCCAGCAGTCCACTGGGGGGCCAAGAGACCCAGTACTTC. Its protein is CASSPLGGQETQYF.